Many counts were recorded for the clone carrying this T cell receptor beta chain. Antigen unknown. Trimming took off 1 base at V and 7 bases at J, with 6 bases between the two ends. This CDR3 region has 11 residues. Germline V lookup: CDR1 SGHDT, CDR2 YYEEEE. A single record per CDR3 protein comes from TCRdb applying MiXCR to the 5' RACE reads. Here the sample spans fewer than 350,000 distinct CDR3 sequences, roughly 8.2% being singletons. This entry is derived from a study of T-cell memory formation after mild COVID-19. The study's findings and limits: The finding that pre-infection memory included some responding clones suggested that cross-reactive memory joined.

The gene calls are TRBV5-6 and TRBJ2-7; D is uncertain. Sequenced material: PBMCs or a T cell subset sorted from them (not recorded which). The receptor comes from a man between 18 and 29 years old who had mild COVID-19 (a few samples of this study predate the infection). Cell type and time point are not known. CDR3 residues: CASSLNGEQYF. CDR3 sequence (DNA): TGTGCCAGCAGCTTGAATGGGGAGCAGTACTTC.